Shown below are 20 T cell receptor beta chains from a single sample sequenced in a study of blood T cell repertoires in COVID-19. Data came from immunoSEQ multiplex PCR; TCRdb stores just in-frame clones and leaves some out. The data contain hundreds of thousands of clones, 70% to 90% of them singletons. Sequences were obtained from PBMCs or T cells enriched from blood (not recorded which). These receptor sequences come from a man aged 30 to 45 who had recovered from COVID-19.

This clone was seen more than once but under ten times. V is TRBV6-5 and J is TRBJ1-2; 11 nucleotides agree with TRBD1. Trimming removed 6 bases from V and 8 bases from J; junction bases left unmatched: 8. The CDR3 is 14 amino acids. CDR1 is MNHEY, CDR2 SVGAGI, per germline. CDR3 sequence: CASRKDRGLGGYTF. For the CDR3, the DNA is TGTGCCAGCAGGAAGGACAGGGGGCTTGGAGGCTACACCTTC.

V gene TRBV7-8 combines with J gene TRBJ1-3; TRBD1 agrees at 7 bases. The CDR3 extends over 15 amino acids. Per the germline V gene, CDR1 is SGHVS and CDR2 is FQNEAQ. J was trimmed by 0 bases and V by 1 base; bases with no gene match: 0. In DNA form, the CDR3 reads TGTGCCAGCAGCTTAGGGGACAGCTCTGGAAACACCATATATTTT. Translation: CASSLGDSSGNTIYF.

The V and J genes are TRBV11-2 and TRBJ2-1; D perhaps matches TRBD2 (6 bases). The CDR3 extends over 16 amino acids. CDR1 and CDR2 (germline): SGHAT, FQNNGV. V was pared by 6 bases and J by 1 base, with 16 bases between. CDR3 protein: CASRAVGAGSYNEQFF. The CDR3 DNA is TGTGCCAGCAGAGCAGTTGGGGCGGGATCCTACAATGAGCAGTTCTTC.

This chain connects TRBV5-1 to TRBJ2-7, with D maybe TRBD1 (6 bases). Germline assignment: CDR1 SGHRS and CDR2 YFSETQ. The CDR3 has 15 residues. V was cut by 1 base and J by 2 bases, with 13 bases left in between. Written as DNA, the CDR3 is TGCGCCAGCAGCTTGCTAGACGCAGGGGCCTACGAGCAGTACTTC. It specifies CASSLLDAGAYEQYF.

The rearrangement uses TRBV4-1 and TRBJ2-7; 8 positions match TRBD2. V shed 0 bases and J 0 bases; nucleotides not matched to a gene: 4. CDR1 is MGHRA, CDR2 YSYEKL, per germline. The CDR3 runs 16 residues. CDR3 loop: CASSQDTAGASYEQYF. CDR3 DNA sequence: TGCGCCAGCAGCCAAGATACAGCGGGGGCCTCCTACGAGCAGTACTTC.

This chain connects TRBV18 to TRBJ1-6; a weak D match, TRBD1 (5 bases). V lost 2 bases and J 10 bases, leaving 18 bases between the germline ends. This CDR3 is built from 16 residues. In germline, CDR1 is KGHSH, CDR2 LQKENI. In nucleotides, the CDR3 is TGTGCCAGCTCACCAAATACCCCCAGGGCTGGATCACCCCTCCACTTT. Protein: CASSPNTPRAGSPLHF.

The chain recombines TRBV2 with TRBJ2-5, with TRBD1 identical over 8 bases. Trimming cost V 7 bases and J 2 bases; bases outside gene matches: 9. This CDR3 has 15 residues. Germline V gene sequence: CDR1 SNHLY, CDR2 FYNNEI. CDR3 protein: CASTRTGYRQETQYF. DNA of the CDR3: TGTGCCAGCACCCGGACAGGGTATCGTCAAGAGACCCAGTACTTC.

A word on this clone: The sample contains more than one DNA sequence encoding this CDR3. The V call is TRBV12-3 or TRBV12-4, the J call TRBJ2-7; 7 bases line up with TRBD1. The CDR3 sequence is 11 residues long. Germline trimming cut 6 bases from V and 6 bases from J; bases unmatched to any gene: 2. The CDR3: CASSNRGEQYF. CDR3 sequence (DNA): TGTGCCAGCAGCAACAGGGGCGAGCAGTACTTC.

The CDR3 region is CASSTGLANYGYTF. CDR3 coding DNA: TGTGCCAGCAGTACAGGGCTCGCTAACTATGGCTACACCTTC. The chain employs TRBV27 and TRBJ1-2; possibly TRBD1 for D (6 bases). The V end lost 5 bases, the J end lost 0 bases, and 10 bases lay between the germline ends. The germline V gene encodes CDR1 MNHEY and CDR2 SMNVEV (reference sequence). The CDR3 is 14 amino acids.

The chain couples TRBV2 to TRBJ1-5; TRBD1 agrees at 9 bases. This CDR3 region has 14 residues. Looked up from germline, CDR1 is SNHLY and CDR2 is FYNNEI. Losses at the gene ends were 6 bases for V and 7 bases for J; bases not matched to a gene: 7. The CDR3 DNA follows: TGTGCCAGCAGGGACAGGGGCCAGGGGCAGCCCCAGCATTTT. Translating gives CASRDRGQGQPQHF.

The chain joins TRBV5-1 to TRBJ2-7; TRBD2 might be the D (6 bases). The CDR3 extends over 15 amino acids. CDR1 and CDR2 (germline): SGHRS, YFSETQ. Trimming removed 4 bases from V and 6 bases from J, with 20 bases in between. CDR3 sequence (DNA): TGCGCCAGCAGCGAACGGCCCACGGGGGAGGCCGAGCAGTACTTC. Translation: CASSERPTGEAEQYF. Full variable domain (rest looked up from reference TRBV5-1 and TRBJ2-7): KAGVTQTPRYLIKTRGQQVTLSCSPISGHRSVSWYQQTPGQGLQFLFEYFSETQRNKGNFPGRFSGRQFSNSRSEMNVSTLELGDSALYLCASSERPTGEAEQYFGPGTRLTVT.

This sequence joins TRBV29-1 and TRBJ2-4; a weak D match, TRBD1 (5 bases). Per germline, CDR1 SQVTM and CDR2 ANQGSEA. This CDR3 is 14 amino acids long. Trimming removed 4 bases at V and 8 bases at J, with 18 bases between. CDR3 amino acids: CSVVSGMGWDIQYF. Written as DNA, the CDR3 is TGCAGCGTTGTCTCAGGGATGGGCTGGGACATTCAGTACTTC.

The gene calls are TRBV7-6 and TRBJ2-2; tentative D call: TRBD2 (5 bases). CDR1 is SGHVS and CDR2 is FNYEAQ in the germline V gene. The CDR3 length is 14 residues. The V end lost 1 base, the J end lost 7 bases, and 10 bases lay between the germline ends. CDR3 in amino acids: CASSLEVGVGELFF. The DNA for the CDR3 is TGTGCCAGCAGCTTAGAGGTGGGAGTCGGGGAGCTGTTTTTT.

This clone was found once. V usage is TRBV27 and J usage is TRBJ1-2, with a possible D match to TRBD1 (6 bases). Germline values: CDR1 MNHEY, CDR2 SMNVEV (reference sequence). The CDR3 is 13 residues long. V was cut by 9 bases and J by 9 bases, with 20 bases left in between. The CDR3 is CASWGGGELSYTF. The CDR3 bases are TGTGCCAGTTGGGGGGGCGGGGAATTGAGCTACACCTTC.

This clone was seen a handful of times. Other nucleotide sequences from this sample produce the same CDR3. The rearrangement uses TRBV4-1 and TRBJ2-2; a weak D match, TRBD1 (6 bases). The CDR3 runs to 16 residues. Germline CDR1 MGHRA, CDR2 YSYEKL. V was pared by 4 bases and J by 5 bases, with 17 bases between. CDR3 bases: TGCGCCAGCAGCCCTCTGTCGACAGGTGGAACCGGGGAGCTGTTTTTT. As protein: CASSPLSTGGTGELFF.

The V gene is TRBV5-5, the J gene TRBJ2-7; perhaps TRBD2 as D (5 bases). Germline CDR1 reads SGHKS; CDR2 reads YYEKEE (reference sequence). The CDR3 totals 15 residues. V was shortened by 4 bases and J by 2 bases, with 16 bases between the two germline ends. The CDR3 sequence: CASSPFGGSTYEQYF. The CDR3 DNA reads TGTGCCAGCAGCCCCTTTGGCGGGTCGACCTACGAGCAGTACTTC. Using reference TRBV5-5 and TRBJ2-7 for the parts outside the CDR3, the full variable domain is DAGVTQSPTHLIKTRGQQVTLRCSPISGHKSVSWYQQVLGQGPQFIFQYYEKEERGRGNFPDRFSARQFPNYSSELNVNALLLGDSALYLCASSPFGGSTYEQYFGPGTRLTVT.

V usage is TRBV12-3 or TRBV12-4 and J usage is TRBJ1-4; D not certain. The CDR3 has 13 residues. V lost 4 bases and J 5 bases, leaving 8 bases between the germline ends. Written as DNA, the CDR3 is TGTGCCAGCAGTTCAGGTTGGAATGAAAAACTGTTTTTT. Its translation is CASSSGWNEKLFF.

This chain uses TRBV6-5 with TRBJ1-1, with 8 bases matching TRBD1. The CDR3 covers 15 residues. V shed 1 base, J shed 5 bases, and the junction held 6 bases outside the gene matches. Germline V gene data show CDR1 as MNHEY and CDR2 as SVGAGI. CDR3 residues: CASSYWGQVRTEAFF. The DNA for the CDR3 is TGTGCCAGCAGTTACTGGGGACAGGTACGAACTGAAGCTTTCTTT.

This sequence joins TRBV30 and TRBJ2-3, with 9 bases fitting TRBD2. CDR1 GTSNPN and CDR2 SVGIG come from the germline V gene (reference sequence). The CDR3 spans 16 residues. This CDR3 is CVLGSGGSLGTDTQYF. CDR3 sequence (DNA): TGTGTTCTGGGGAGCGGGGGGTCATTAGGCACAGATACGCAGTATTTT.

The chain recombines TRBV10-2 with TRBJ2-5; 11 nucleotides match TRBD2. V was pared by 5 bases and J by 4 bases, with 9 bases of the junction left unmatched. Per germline, CDR1 WSHSY and CDR2 SAAADI. CDR3 length: 16 amino acids. The CDR3 DNA reads TGCGCCAGCAGTCCCGGGACTAGCGGTGTCAGAGAGACCCAGTACTTC. It translates to CASSPGTSGVRETQYF.